This paragraph reports one T cell receptor (beta chain). The sample is drawn from a study of blood T cell repertoires in COVID-19. Study background: Samples taken during acute and convalescent COVID-19 were collected in the United States, Italy and Spain. T cells, B-cell-depleted T cells, or PBMCs provided the cDNA or gDNA that served as material.

The germline CDR1 and CDR2 sequences are LGHDT and YNNKEL (reference sequence). The CDR3 has 16 residues. Trimming left V 1 base short and J 4 bases short, with 14 bases between. Original handling: Estimated nucleated cell counts came from reference gene primer amplification. The table came from immunoSEQ multiplex PCR; TCRdb's copy has only in-frame clones and leaves some out. V and J calls and clone size follow that table, whereas D and trimming were derived from the DNA. The repertoire holds 210,000 or so clones, with around nine tenths as singletons. The source material was peripheral blood. The receptor was isolated from a woman aged 40 to 50 with acute or convalescent COVID-19. The gene calls are TRBV3-1 (or the pseudogene TRBV3-2) and TRBJ2-1, with D tentatively TRBD2 (6 bases). The CDR3 region has the DNA TGTGCCAGCAGCCAAGTGGGCGGGGTTTTTTACAATGAGCAGTTCTTC. Translating gives CASSQVGGVFYNEQFF.